This T cell receptor (beta chain) was sequenced in a study of cytomegalovirus exposure and HLA in healthy donors. Findings and caveats of the study: The TCR clusters that emerged in the first cohort tended, a later analysis found, to co-occur in the approximately 130 validation repertoires. For most TCR sequences rarity was the rule, although some public TCRs occurred in many donors. Through in vitro validation, three CMV-associated chains were shown to be specific for CMV antigens. High sensitivity and specificity were reportedly achieved when the classifier diagnosed cytomegalovirus status.

The V gene's germline CDR1 is SEHNR and CDR2 FQNEAQ (reference sequence). The CDR3 totals 14 residues. V lost 1 base to trimming and J lost 15 bases; unmatched junction nucleotides: 7. On this clone itself: The antigen is undetermined.

Measured with immunoSEQ multiplex PCR; TCRdb has only the in-frame clones, and not every one. The sample lists about 74,000 clones; 94% were seen once. Sequencing was carried out using PBMCs. The TCR was taken from a woman between 18 and 30 years old in good health and CMV-seropositive. The J gene is TRBJ2-1, the V gene TRBV7-9; 12 nucleotides match TRBD2. The CDR3 nucleotides read TGTGCCAGCAGCTTAGGGGGACTAGCGGGCCCCTGGTTCTTC. Encoded protein: CASSLGGLAGPWFF.